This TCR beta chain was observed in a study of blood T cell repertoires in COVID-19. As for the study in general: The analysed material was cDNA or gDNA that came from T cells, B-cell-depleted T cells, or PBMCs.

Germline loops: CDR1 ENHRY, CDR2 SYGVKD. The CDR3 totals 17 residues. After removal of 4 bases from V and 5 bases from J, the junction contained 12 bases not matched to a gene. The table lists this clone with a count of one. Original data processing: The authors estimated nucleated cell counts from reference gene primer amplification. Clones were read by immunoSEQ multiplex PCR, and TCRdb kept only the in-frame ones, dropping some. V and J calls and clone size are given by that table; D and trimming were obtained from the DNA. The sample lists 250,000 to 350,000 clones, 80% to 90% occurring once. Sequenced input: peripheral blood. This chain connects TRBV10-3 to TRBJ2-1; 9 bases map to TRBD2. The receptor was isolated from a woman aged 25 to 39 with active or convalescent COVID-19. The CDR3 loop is CAISGPWRGGADNEQFF. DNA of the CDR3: TGTGCCATCAGTGGGCCTTGGCGCGGGGGGGCCGACAATGAGCAGTTCTTC.